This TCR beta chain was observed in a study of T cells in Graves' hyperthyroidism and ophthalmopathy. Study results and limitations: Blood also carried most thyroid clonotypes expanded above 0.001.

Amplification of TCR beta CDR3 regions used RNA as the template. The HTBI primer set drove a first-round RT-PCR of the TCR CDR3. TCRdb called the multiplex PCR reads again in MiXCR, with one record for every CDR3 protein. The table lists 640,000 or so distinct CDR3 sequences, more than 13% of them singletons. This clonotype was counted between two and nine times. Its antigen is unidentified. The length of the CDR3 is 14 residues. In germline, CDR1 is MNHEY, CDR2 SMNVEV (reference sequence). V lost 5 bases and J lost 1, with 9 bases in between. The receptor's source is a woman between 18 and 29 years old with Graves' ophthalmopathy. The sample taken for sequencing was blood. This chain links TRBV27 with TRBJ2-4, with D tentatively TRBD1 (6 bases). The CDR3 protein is CASSEGVAKNIQYF. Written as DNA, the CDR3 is TGTGCCAGCAGTGAGGGGGTGGCCAAAAACATTCAGTACTTC.